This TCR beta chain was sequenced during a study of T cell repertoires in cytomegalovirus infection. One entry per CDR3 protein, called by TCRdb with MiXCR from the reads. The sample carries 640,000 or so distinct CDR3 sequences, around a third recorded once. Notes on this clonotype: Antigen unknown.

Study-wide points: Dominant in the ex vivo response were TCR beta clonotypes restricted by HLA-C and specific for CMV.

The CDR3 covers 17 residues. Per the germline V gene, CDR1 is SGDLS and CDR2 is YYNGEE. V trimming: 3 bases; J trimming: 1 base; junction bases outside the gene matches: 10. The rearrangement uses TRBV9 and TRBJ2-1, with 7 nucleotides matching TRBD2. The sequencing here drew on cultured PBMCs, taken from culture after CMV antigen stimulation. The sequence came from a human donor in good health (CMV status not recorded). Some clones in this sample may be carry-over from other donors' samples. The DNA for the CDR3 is TGTGCCAGCAGCGCCACCGCGGGGGTTGGATCCTACAATGAGCAGTTCTTC. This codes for CASSATAGVGSYNEQFF.